The sequence of this TCR beta chain was determined in a study of blood T cell repertoires in COVID-19. At the level of the study: Acute and convalescent COVID-19 samples came from the United States, Italy and Spain. T cells, B-cell-depleted T cells, or PBMCs supplied cDNA or gDNA.

Original data processing: Estimation of nucleated cell counts relied on the amplification of reference gene primers. Clones were read by immunoSEQ multiplex PCR, and TCRdb kept only the in-frame ones, dropping some. V and J calls and clone size follow that table, whereas D and trimming were derived from the DNA. Among around 440,000 clones listed, approximately 88% were seen once. Trimming cost V 1 base and J 2 bases, with 11 bases left between them. Germline CDR1 and CDR2: LGHDT and YNNKEL (reference sequence). This CDR3 is 15 amino acids long. Seattle-derived patients entered the study during active infection and were followed longitudinally.

The chain joins TRBV3-1 (or the pseudogene TRBV3-2) to TRBJ1-2; D perhaps matches TRBD1 (5 bases). Input material: peripheral blood. The TCR was taken from a woman aged 45-60 years with COVID-19, enrolled during active disease. CDR3 loop: CASSQVARGNYGYTF. The CDR3 DNA follows: TGTGCCAGCAGCCAAGTGGCCCGGGGGAACTATGGCTACACCTTC.